The 20 T cell receptor beta chains in this list originate from one sample, sequenced in a study of OX40 agonist ivuxolimab in advanced cancers. Assay used: immunoSEQ multiplex PCR; TCRdb lists only in-frame clones, some missing. Found here are some 20,000 clones, over 65% of them singletons; the top ten hold about a fifth. Sequencing used CD4+ or CD8+ T cells sorted from blood, obtained in a trial of the OX40 agonist ivuxolimab. All receptors come from an adult with an advanced solid tumor such as melanoma, head and neck, liver or kidney cancer.

A few counts support this clone. CDR3 sequence: CASSYERDLRGYTF. The CDR3, as DNA: TGTGCCAGCAGTTACGAGAGAGACCTGAGAGGCTACACCTTC. This rearrangement joins TRBV6-4 to TRBJ1-2, with D hard to call. Germline assignment: CDR1 MRHNA and CDR2 SNTAGT. V was trimmed by 5 bases and J by 8 bases, leaving 18 bases between them. CDR3 length equals 14 residues.

This rearrangement joins TRBV25-1 to TRBJ2-2; D perhaps matches TRBD1 (6 bases). Trimming cost V 5 bases and J 9 bases, with 7 bases left between them. The V gene's germline CDR1 is MGHDK and CDR2 SYGVNS. The CDR3 length is 11 residues. The CDR3 coding sequence is TGTGCCAGCAGTCAGGGGCGGGAGCTGTTTTTT. Translation: CASSQGRELFF.

V is TRBV19 and J is TRBJ2-1; 9 nucleotides agree with TRBD1. The CDR3 contains 14 residues. V trimming: 5 bases; J trimming: 8 bases; junction bases outside the gene matches: 7. Germline CDR1 is LNHDA and CDR2 is SQIVND (reference sequence). CDR3 nucleotide sequence: TGTGCCAGTAGTCCGGGACAGGGTTGGGATGAGCAGTTCTTC. Translation: CASSPGQGWDEQFF. Using reference TRBV19 and TRBJ2-1 for the parts outside the CDR3, the full variable domain is DGGITQSPKYLFRKEGQNVTLSCEQNLNHDAMYWYRQDPGQGLRLIYYSQIVNDFQKGDIAEGYSVSREKKESFPLTVTSAQKNPTAFYLCASSPGQGWDEQFFGPGTRLTVL.

In its sample, this clone was seen once. The CDR3 coding sequence is TGTGCCAGCAGCTTAAATGTTGTCAATGAGCAGTTCTTC. It translates to CASSLNVVNEQFF. V is TRBV7-3 and J is TRBJ2-1; D gene ambiguous. The CDR3 is made up of 13 amino acids. Germline CDR1 is SGHTA and CDR2 is FQGTGA. With 1 base removed from V and 6 bases from J, the gap between germline ends came to 7 bases.

The count of this clone is one. The chain carries TRBV18 and TRBJ2-3; D is ambiguous. Germline V gene lookup returns CDR1 KGHSH and CDR2 LQKENI. V dropped 2 bases and J dropped 0 bases, with 3 bases sitting between them. The CDR3 runs 13 residues. The CDR3 reads CASSPTSTDTQYF. The CDR3 nucleotides are TGTGCCAGCTCACCAACTAGCACAGATACGCAGTATTTT.

The gene calls are TRBV2 and TRBJ2-7, with D perhaps TRBD1 (6 bases). The V gene lost 5 bases and the J gene lost 1 base, with 18 bases spanning the gap. Germline CDR1 and CDR2: SNHLY and FYNNEI. This CDR3 region has 16 residues. CDR3 amino acids: CASSSSITDSSYEQYF. CDR3 sequence (DNA): TGTGCCAGCAGTTCGTCAATCACGGACAGTTCCTACGAGCAGTACTTC.

This chain connects TRBV6-5 to TRBJ1-2; D unresolved. The CDR3 length is 15 residues. CDR1 and CDR2 (germline): MNHEY, SVGAGI. Trimming pared 7 bases from V and 0 bases from J, leaving 15 bases between. The CDR3 is CASTLDGVANYGYTF. The CDR3 DNA sequence: TGTGCCAGCACCCTCGATGGGGTAGCTAACTATGGCTACACCTTC.

J is TRBJ1-1 and V is TRBV5-1; no firm D call. The V gene's germline CDR1 is SGHRS and CDR2 YFSETQ. CDR3 size: 15 residues. The V gene lost 0 bases and the J gene lost 6 bases, with 15 bases spanning the gap. Here the CDR3 reads CASSLEGYSSAEAFF. CDR3 in DNA: TGCGCCAGCAGCTTGGAAGGGTATTCGTCAGCTGAAGCTTTCTTT.

This clone is medium-sized in the sample. This rearrangement joins TRBV19 to TRBJ1-1; no clear D. Per the germline V gene, CDR1 is LNHDA and CDR2 is SQIVND (reference sequence). This CDR3 has 13 residues. Trimming shortened V by 3 bases and J by 1 base, and 6 bases separated the two germline ends. CDR3 bases: TGTGCCAGTAGTATTAGACAGAACACTGAAGCTTTCTTT. Amino acid sequence: CASSIRQNTEAFF.

The chain links TRBV6-6 to TRBJ2-5, with 7 bases matching TRBD1. The J call could be wrong; TRBJ2-7 is a better fit for the DNA end. The CDR3 has 13 amino acids. CDR1 and CDR2 from the germline V gene are MNHNY and SVGAGI (reference sequence). CDR3 nucleotides: TGTGCCAGCACTTGGACAGGCCACTACGAGCAGTACTTC. It codes for CASTWTGHYEQYF.

The DNA for the CDR3 is TGTGCCAGCAGTCCGCGGACAGCAGATACGCAGTATTTT. Protein: CASSPRTADTQYF. This chain links TRBV27 with TRBJ2-3; tentative D call: TRBD1 (6 bases). Germline CDR1 and CDR2: MNHEY and SMNVEV (reference sequence). The CDR3 consists of 13 residues. V was cut by 5 bases and J by 4 bases, with 10 bases left in between.

The chain links TRBV27 to TRBJ1-2; D not certain. This CDR3 is 13 amino acids long. The germline V gene encodes CDR1 MNHEY and CDR2 SMNVEV (reference sequence). V was pared by 5 bases and J by 4 bases, with 11 bases between. This chain's CDR3 is CASSPLRSYGYTF. The CDR3 region has the DNA TGTGCCAGCAGTCCCCTTCGGAGCTATGGCTACACCTTC.

The chain has TRBV4-1 and TRBJ2-7, with D unresolved. Trimming removed 4 bases from V and 1 base from J, with 11 bases in between. CDR3 length: 14 residues. Germline assignment: CDR1 MGHRA and CDR2 YSYEKL. This chain's CDR3 is CASSPAIGSYEQYF. CDR3 in DNA: TGCGCCAGCAGCCCCGCCATCGGGTCCTACGAGCAGTACTTC.

Note on this clone: The sample contains more than one DNA sequence encoding this CDR3. The V and J genes are TRBV9 and TRBJ2-5; 7 nucleotides align to TRBD2. With 3 bases clipped from V and 5 bases from J, the junction kept 10 bases outside the gene matches. CDR3 length: 15 residues. Germline CDR1 and CDR2: SGDLS and YYNGEE. This chain's CDR3 is CASSDSGGKRETQYF. CDR3 nucleotide sequence: TGTGCCAGCAGCGACTCGGGAGGAAAAAGGGAGACCCAGTACTTC.

This sequence joins TRBV7-8 and TRBJ1-5; 7 bases are a match to TRBD1. V lost 0 bases to trimming and J lost 7 bases; unmatched junction nucleotides: 3. Germline V gene sequence: CDR1 SGHVS, CDR2 FQNEAQ. The CDR3 contains 14 residues. CDR3 sequence (DNA): TGTGCCAGCAGCTTAGCGACAGGGACCCAGCCCCAGCATTTT. Protein product: CASSLATGTQPQHF.

The V and J genes are TRBV5-4 and TRBJ1-2, with D perhaps TRBD1 (5 bases). V was pared by 2 bases and J by 6 bases, with 20 bases between. CDR1 is SGHNT and CDR2 is YYREEE in the germline V gene (reference sequence). This CDR3 region has 16 residues. The CDR3 protein is CASSLGQGGPVNGYTF. The DNA of the CDR3 is TGTGCCAGCAGCTTAGGGCAGGGCGGGCCGGTAAATGGCTACACCTTC.

This chain joins TRBV2 and TRBJ2-7; D not certain. V was trimmed by 0 bases and J by 1 base, leaving 13 bases between them. CDR1 and CDR2 (germline): SNHLY, FYNNEI. The CDR3 runs to 16 residues. CDR3 in amino acids: CASSEARISPSYEQYF. DNA for the CDR3: TGTGCCAGCAGTGAAGCGCGGATCTCTCCGTCCTACGAGCAGTACTTC. The entire variable domain, with the rest obtained from reference TRBV2 and TRBJ2-7, is as follows: EPEVTQTPSHQVTQMGQEVILRCVPISNHLYFYWYRQILGQKVEFLVSFYNNEISEKSEIFDDQFSVERPDGSNFTLKIRSTKLEDSAMYFCASSEARISPSYEQYFGPGTRLTVT.

The J gene is TRBJ2-1, the V gene TRBV6-5, with a tentative D call TRBD1 (6 bases). CDR3 length: 15 residues. Germline loops: CDR1 MNHEY, CDR2 SVGAGI. The germline V and J ends were trimmed by 2 bases and 0 bases, with 8 bases remaining between them. CDR3 bases: TGTGCCAGCAGTTACGGACAGCCCTCCTACAATGAGCAGTTCTTC. Protein product: CASSYGQPSYNEQFF.

Regarding this clone: The same CDR3 is also encoded by other DNA sequences in this sample. V gene TRBV9 combines with J gene TRBJ1-6; D remains ambiguous. Germline V CDR1 and CDR2: SGDLS, YYNGEE. The CDR3 consists of 14 residues. The V and J ends lost 0 bases and 6 bases respectively, with 7 bases between them. CDR3 nucleotide sequence: TGTGCCAGCAGCGTAGGGGGAACTAATTCACCCCTCCACTTT. As protein: CASSVGGTNSPLHF.

This clone was seen more than once but under ten times. This chain connects TRBV2 to TRBJ2-7; D is undetermined. Trimming cost V 7 bases and J 4 bases, with 5 bases left between them. The CDR3 length is 10 residues. Looked up from germline, CDR1 is SNHLY and CDR2 is FYNNEI. CDR3 residues: CASMRYEQYF. The CDR3 bases are TGTGCCAGCATGAGGTACGAGCAGTACTTC.